This T cell receptor beta chain was observed in a study of CXCR3-negative and CXCR3-positive naive CD8 T cells. Study-wide results and limits: For the naive subsets, surface CD5 was similar, and TCR strength was inferred from TRB CDR3 properties. Compared with CXCR3-negative naive cells, CXCR3-positive naive cells showed more hydrophobic TRB CDR3s.

5' RACE with UMI labels generated the TRB cDNA libraries. TCRdb processed the 5' RACE reads again and assigns one entry to each CDR3 protein, with no DNA. This sample's table has about 130,000 distinct CDR3 sequences. Germline V gene lookup returns CDR1 MDHEN and CDR2 SYDVKM. There are 12 residues in the CDR3. A note on this clonotype: What it recognizes is unknown.

This receptor was taken from a human donor in good health. Some clones in this sample may be carry-over from other donors' samples. Sequencing was performed on naive CXCR3- CD8+ T cells from blood. As for subset: CD45RO-CCR7+CD27+CD95- naive CD8+ T cells lacking CXCR3 (TNR3-). The V call is TRBV28, the J call TRBJ2-1. The CDR3 loop is CASSSPYNEQFF. The variable domain in full, completed from reference TRBV28 and TRBJ2-1, reads DVKVTQSSRYLVKRTGEKVFLECVQDMDHENMFWYRQDPGLGLRLIYFSYDVKMKEKGDIPEGYSVSREKKERFSLILESASTNQTSMYLCASSSPYNEQFFGPGTRLTVL.